This T cell receptor beta chain was retrieved from a study of beta chain features in type 1 diabetes. Whole-study results and caveats: In patients and controls equally, PCR might favor templates that are shorter.

Only a few counts were recorded for this clone. Antigen specificity is unknown. Of the isolated RNA, all was reverse transcribed, and so the sequenced material was expressed TCRB transcripts. TCRdb's table, derived via immunoSEQ multiplex PCR, lists solely in-frame clones and lacks some. The data contain under 900,000 clones, 15% to 20% of them singletons. Germline V lookup: CDR1 SNHLY, CDR2 FYNNEI. Trimming took 6 bases from V and 5 from J; bases not matched to a gene: 6. The CDR3 is 14 amino acids. The clonotype comes from a woman between 18 and 29 years old in good health. Sequencing was performed on naive CD4+ T cells from blood. The chain has TRBV2 and TRBJ1-5; 8 nucleotides line up with TRBD1. CDR3 sequence: CASRDGQGDQPQHF. CDR3 in DNA: TGTGCCAGCAGGGACGGACAGGGAGATCAGCCCCAGCATTTT.